The subject of this entry is one T cell receptor beta chain. This clonotype was recorded many times. Its antigen has not been determined. It has no much larger one-base neighbor in the sample; base qualities were not kept. This specimen belongs to a study of neurological immune-mediated disorders (dated by TCRdb to about 2019). The study in broad terms: Among the approximately 35 multiple sclerosis patients, relapsing-remitting MS accounted for around 30 and secondary progressive MS accounted for 3. Alongside PBMC samples, the set of some 98 TCR-beta libraries contained longitudinal samples, technical triplicates, and paired CD4+ and CD8+ T-cell subsets that had been sorted. The study compared peripheral blood TCR-beta repertoires of HTLV-I-associated myelopathy (HAM/TSP) patients, multiple sclerosis patients and healthy controls using UMI-based sequencing. The cohort included some 66 subjects: about 15 with HAM/TSP, approximately 35 with multiple sclerosis, and around 20 healthy controls. Study-wide findings and limitations: No identical CDR3 amino acid sequences were found to be shared among expanded clones across subjects, suggesting that TCR-beta repertoires were private in all groups. In phylogenetic analysis, the repertoires of 18 of 34 MS patients grouped into a cluster of related CDR3 sequences, which suggests a possible signature at the repertoire level. The highest TCR clonal expansion was observed in HAM/TSP patients, whereas the lowest was observed in MS patients, even when compared with healthy controls. No clinical or MRI features were associated with the MS cluster, and the authors said that larger cohorts are needed.

Taken from the germline V gene, the CDR1 and CDR2 loops are KGHDR and SFDVKD. Spanning cysteine to phenylalanine, the CDR3 consists of 16 amino acids. CDR3 DNA only is kept here, 48 bases in frame from base 1. The V end gives up 5 bases and the J end 1 base, leaving 3 bases in the junction not matched to a gene. Libraries from unsorted PBMCs were made from 2 million PBMCs kept in RNAlater at -80 degrees C until RNA extraction. Multiple sclerosis patients were enrolled in a US clinical protocol under which disease progression was evaluated by magnetic resonance imaging. PBMCs were separated from peripheral blood using Ficoll-Hypaque density gradient centrifugation and then cryopreserved in liquid nitrogen. cDNA was synthesized by template-switch 5'RACE using a primer carrying a 10-nucleotide random unique molecular identifier by which each TCR transcript was tagged. Each sequencing run produced over 190 million TCR-beta sequences covering 15-18 subjects. The RNeasy kit was used to extract total RNA. The KAPA Real-time Library Amplification kit was used to amplify TCR-beta VDJ regions with primers targeting the TCR constant region and the 5'RACE anchor. A first PCR added sample indexes and Illumina adaptors, and a second PCR then raised library yield. After Ampure bead purification, the roughly 650 bp TCR product was size-selected on a 2% E-gel SizeSelection system. Library quality was checked on a Bioanalyzer, concentration was measured with Qubit, and libraries were quantified with the Kapa Library Quantification kit before pooling. An Illumina HiSeq 2500 sequenced the libraries paired-end 2 x 150 bp. To increase sequence diversity, roughly 24-31% phiX was spiked into each library pool. Concerning the study's data processing: Quality-filtered reads were processed with the UMI-based MiGEC pipeline, which removed over 75% of raw TCR sequences during error correction. IMGT germline references were used for alignment of VDJ genes, and clonotypes were defined by a unique CDR3 amino acid sequence together with V-J genes. Clonal expansion, Shannon diversity and CDR3 relatedness were evaluated with VDJtools (CalcPairwiseDistances, ClusterSamples), while phylogenetic trees were built in CLCbio workbench. Expanded clones were defined as having at least 8 unique UMIs, based on coefficient-of-variation modelling across technical triplicates. Using fastp trimming at Q25 and MiXCR clonotype assembly, TCRdb reanalyzed the public sequencing data and kept in-frame beta chains. Rows merge per CDR3 protein into single entries with the most common DNA and genes. The V and J calls come from TCRdb's annotation, not from the publication. The sample table contains 65,000 to 85,000 distinct CDR3 sequences; only one count was recorded for roughly 3.1% of them. The ten largest account for 4.5% to 6.5% of the sample.

This sequence originates from a woman aged 45-65 years with multiple sclerosis. The rearrangement joined TRBV24-1 to TRBJ2-2; TRBD1 aligns with 10 central bases. The sequenced material came from PBMCs. The sequenced DNA is TGTGCCACCAGTGGGGGACAGGGGATGAACACCGGGGAGCTGTTTTTT. This translates into CATSGGQGMNTGELFF.